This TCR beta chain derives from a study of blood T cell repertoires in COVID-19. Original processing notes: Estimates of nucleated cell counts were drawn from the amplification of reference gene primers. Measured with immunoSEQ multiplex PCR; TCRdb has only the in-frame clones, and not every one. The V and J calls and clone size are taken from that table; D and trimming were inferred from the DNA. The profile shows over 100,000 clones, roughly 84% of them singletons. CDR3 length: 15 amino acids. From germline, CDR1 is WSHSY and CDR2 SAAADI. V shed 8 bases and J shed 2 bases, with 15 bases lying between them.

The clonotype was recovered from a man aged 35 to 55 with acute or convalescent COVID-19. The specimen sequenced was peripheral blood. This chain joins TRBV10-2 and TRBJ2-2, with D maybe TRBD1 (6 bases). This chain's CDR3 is CASFSGAANTGELFF. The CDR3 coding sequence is TGCGCCAGCTTTTCAGGGGCGGCAAACACCGGGGAGCTGTTTTTT.